This TCR beta chain derives from a study of cytomegalovirus exposure and HLA in healthy donors. Use of 60 Vbeta and 13 Jbeta primers characterized the PCR. Using immunoSEQ multiplex PCR, the repertoire was profiled, and TCRdb retains in-frame clones only, with some absent. In the table there are around 210,000 clones, around 78% of which are singletons. Although they were nominally healthy when sampled, donors likely had unrecorded immune exposures. With respect to this clone: Its cognate antigen is unknown.

Trimming cost V 1 base and J 1 base, with 7 bases left between them. Germline loops: CDR1 SGHTA, CDR2 FQGNSA. The CDR3 consists of 14 residues. Study-wide results and limits: The likely explanation for a cluster of highly shared sequence variants was sequencing artifact.

The sequence was obtained from a boy aged 5-17 years in good health and CMV-seronegative. V is TRBV7-2 and J is TRBJ1-1, with unresolved D. Sequencing was performed on PBMCs. CDR3 bases: TGTGCCAGCAGCTTAGTCCCCCAGAACACTGAAGCTTTCTTT. This sequence encodes CASSLVPQNTEAFF.